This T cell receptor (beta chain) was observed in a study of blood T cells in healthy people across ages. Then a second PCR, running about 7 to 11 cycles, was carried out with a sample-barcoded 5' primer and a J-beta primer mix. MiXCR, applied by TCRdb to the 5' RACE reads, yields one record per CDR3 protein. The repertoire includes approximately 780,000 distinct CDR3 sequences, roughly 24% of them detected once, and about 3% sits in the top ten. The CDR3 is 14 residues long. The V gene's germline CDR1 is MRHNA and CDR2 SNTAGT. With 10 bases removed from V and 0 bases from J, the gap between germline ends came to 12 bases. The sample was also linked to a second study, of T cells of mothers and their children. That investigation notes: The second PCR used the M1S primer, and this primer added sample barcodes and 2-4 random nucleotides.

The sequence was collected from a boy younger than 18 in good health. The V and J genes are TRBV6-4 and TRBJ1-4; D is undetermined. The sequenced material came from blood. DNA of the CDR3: TGTGCCACCACGGTCTTTTCAACTAATGAAAAACTGTTTTTT. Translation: CATTVFSTNEKLFF.